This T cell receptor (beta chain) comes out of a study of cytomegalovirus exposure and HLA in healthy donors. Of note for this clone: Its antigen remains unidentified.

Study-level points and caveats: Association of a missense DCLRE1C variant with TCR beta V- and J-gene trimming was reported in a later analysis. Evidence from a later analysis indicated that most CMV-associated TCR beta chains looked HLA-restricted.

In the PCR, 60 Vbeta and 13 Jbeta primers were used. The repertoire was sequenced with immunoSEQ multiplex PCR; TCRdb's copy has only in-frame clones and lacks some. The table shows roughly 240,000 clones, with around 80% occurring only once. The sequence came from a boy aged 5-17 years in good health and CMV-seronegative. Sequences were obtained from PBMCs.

The CDR3 DNA reads TGTGCCAGCAGCTCTCTACAGGGCGCCAATGAGCAGTTCTTC. Translated, it gives CASSSLQGANEQFF. The genes are TRBV5-6 and TRBJ2-1, with D tentatively TRBD1 (6 bases). This CDR3 spans 14 amino acids. The V gene's germline CDR1 is SGHDT and CDR2 YYEEEE. V was clipped by 3 bases and J by 6 bases, with 13 bases between them. The variable domain in full, completed from reference TRBV5-6 and TRBJ2-1, reads DAGVTQSPTHLIKTRGQQVTLRCSPKSGHDTVSWYQQALGQGPQFIFQYYEEEERQRGNFPDRFSGHQFPNYSSELNVNALLLGDSALYLCASSSLQGANEQFFGPGTRLTVL.